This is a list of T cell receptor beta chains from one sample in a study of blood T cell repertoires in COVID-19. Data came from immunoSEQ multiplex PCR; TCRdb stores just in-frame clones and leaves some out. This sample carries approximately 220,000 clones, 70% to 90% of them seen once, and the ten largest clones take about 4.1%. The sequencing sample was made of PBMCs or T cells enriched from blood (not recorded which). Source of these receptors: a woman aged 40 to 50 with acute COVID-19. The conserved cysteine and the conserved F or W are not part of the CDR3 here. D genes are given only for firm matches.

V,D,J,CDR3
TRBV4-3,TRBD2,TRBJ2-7,ASSQEGLTSPPYEQY
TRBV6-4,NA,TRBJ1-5,ASSRGSGQPQH
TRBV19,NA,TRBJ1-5,ASSPTGWSNQPQH
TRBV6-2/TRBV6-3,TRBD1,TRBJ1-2,ASSSALQGDYGYT
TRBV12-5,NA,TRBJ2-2,ASGPIWRIGTGELF
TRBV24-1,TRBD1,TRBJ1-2,ATSDPGQGNGYT
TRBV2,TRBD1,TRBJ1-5,ASGRDRGQYQPQH
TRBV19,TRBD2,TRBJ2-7,ASSAPGLAAYEQY
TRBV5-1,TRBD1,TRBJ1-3,ASSEGLTGISGNTIY
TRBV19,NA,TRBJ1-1,ATQTPQLNTEAF
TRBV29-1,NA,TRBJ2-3,SVKAGNTDTQY
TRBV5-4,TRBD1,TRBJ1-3,ASSFRTGPYSGNTIY
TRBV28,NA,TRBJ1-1,ASSLGRAEAF
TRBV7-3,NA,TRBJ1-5,ASSLTSSLGGYNQPQH